This T cell receptor beta chain comes out of a study of cytomegalovirus exposure and HLA in healthy donors. Study results and limitations: Most sequenced TCRs were rare (though some public TCRs occurred in many donors).

With regard to this clone: Its matching antigen is unknown.

Sequencing used immunoSEQ multiplex PCR; TCRdb keeps in-frame clones, though not all of them. The sample holds roughly 56,000 clones; roughly nine tenths are singletons and the top ten take 2% to 2.5%. CDR3 length: 16 amino acids. Germline CDR1 reads SGHRS; CDR2 reads YFSETQ. After removal of 4 bases from V and 1 base from J, the junction contained 6 bases not matched to a gene. The sample was PBMCs. The rearrangement uses TRBV5-1 and TRBJ1-4, with 8 bases aligning to TRBD1. This TCR was sampled from a woman aged 25 to 39 in good health and CMV-seronegative. The CDR3 DNA reads TGCGCCAGCAGCACGGGACAGGTGGGAACTAATGAAAAACTGTTTTTT. Residues: CASSTGQVGTNEKLFF.